This is a list of T cell receptor beta chains from one sample in a study of blood T cell repertoires in COVID-19. TCRdb's table, derived via immunoSEQ multiplex PCR, lists solely in-frame clones and lacks some. Of 350,000 to 400,000 clones listed, 87% are singletons. Specimen: PBMCs or T cells enriched from blood (not recorded which). These receptors came from a man between 40 and 49 years old in a cohort exposed to, infected with or recovered from COVID-19 (not recorded which). Both conserved end residues are part of each CDR3. The D gene is left open where the match is weak. Only some rows state a clone size, as once, few, many or a class for expanded clones.

NA TRBJ2-1 TRBV5-4 NA TGTGCCAGCAGCTTTGCTCAGGGTACGGGAGAAGGGAATGAGCAGTTCTTC CASSFAQGTGEGNEQFF
NA TRBJ1-2 TRBV19 TRBD1 TGTGCCAGTAGTATCTCGGACAGGGCCTATGGCTACACCTTC CASSISDRAYGYTF
NA TRBJ1-1 TRBV28 NA TGTGCCAGCAGGACACATTCTCGGGGGATACAGAACACTGAAGCTTTCTTT CASRTHSRGIQNTEAFF
NA TRBJ2-7 TRBV14 TRBD2 TGTGCCAGCAGCCCTAGGACTAGCGGGATATACGAGCAGTACTTC CASSPRTSGIYEQYF
few TRBJ1-6 TRBV15 NA TGTGCCACCAGCAGAGCACCGCGGTCACCCCTCCACTTT CATSRAPRSPLHF
NA TRBJ2-2 TRBV19 TRBD2 TGTGCCAGTAAGCGGGAGACTAACACCGGGGAGCTGTTTTTT CASKRETNTGELFF
NA TRBJ2-3 TRBV11-3 NA TGTGCCAGCAGCTTAGGAGGCGGCGTCACAGATACGCAGTATTTT CASSLGGGVTDTQYF
NA TRBJ2-3 TRBV30 TRBD2 TGTGCCTGGGGCCGACTAGCGGGACCGGATACGCAGTATTTT CAWGRLAGPDTQYF
NA TRBJ2-7 TRBV24-1 TRBD1 TGTGCCACCAGTCGACAGGGTCTTAACGAGCAGTACTTC CATSRQGLNEQYF
once TRBJ2-7 TRBV24-1 NA TGTGCCACCAGTGATATTAGGGGGGGGGTTAGCGGTTACTCCTACGAGCAGTACTTC CATSDIRGGVSGYSYEQYF
NA TRBJ1-2 TRBV11-2 NA TGTGCCAGCAGCTTAGTACAGGCGAGGAGCTACACCTTC CASSLVQARSYTF
NA TRBJ2-5 TRBV11-1 NA TGTGCCAGCAGCTTAACCCTACAGGACCGGGGGGAGACCCAGTACTTC CASSLTLQDRGETQYF
NA TRBJ1-2 TRBV3-1/TRBV3-2 TRBD1 TGTGCCAGCAGCCAAAAGCCTCAGGGGGGCTATGGCTACACCTTC CASSQKPQGGYGYTF
once TRBJ2-7 TRBV9 TRBD2 TGTGCCAGCAGCGTAGGATCCGGGACTAGCGGGAGCCGGTCATGGGAGCAGTACTTC CASSVGSGTSGSRSWEQYF
NA TRBJ2-3 TRBV7-2 TRBD2 TGTGCCAGCAGCTTAGCTGGTAGCGGGAGTCTGCAGTATTTT CASSLAGSGSLQYF
NA TRBJ2-7 TRBV7-6 TRBD2 TGTGCCAGCAGCTTGGATAGCGGGAGCCCCTACGAGCAGTACTTC CASSLDSGSPYEQYF
NA TRBJ2-3 TRBV20-1 TRBD2 TGCAGTGCTAGTCCTCGGGCCCGGACTAGCGGTAGCACAGATACGCAGTATTTT CSASPRARTSGSTDTQYF
NA TRBJ1-1 TRBV7-9 TRBD1 TGTGCCAGCAGCTTCGGGGGACAGGTGAACACTGAAGCTTTCTTT CASSFGGQVNTEAFF
NA TRBJ1-6 TRBV30 NA TGTGCCTGCCGCCTATCAGGGATTTCCTATAATTCACCCCTCCACTTT CACRLSGISYNSPLHF
NA TRBJ1-1 TRBV19 NA TGTGCCAGTAGTATAGTGGGCAGAAACACTGAAGCTTTCTTT CASSIVGRNTEAFF
NA TRBJ1-1 TRBV21-1 NA TGTGCCAACACAGACCAGAACACTGAAGCTTTCTTT CANTDQNTEAFF
NA TRBJ1-3 TRBV13 NA TGTGCCAGCCAGGGCACCTCTGGAAACACCATATATTTT CASQGTSGNTIYF
NA TRBJ2-6 TRBV5-1 TRBD2 TGCGCCAGCAGCTTGGCCCTAGCGGGAGGATCGGCGGGGGCCAACGTCCTGACTTTC CASSLALAGGSAGANVLTF
once TRBJ1-1 TRBV6-4 TRBD1 TGTGCCAGCAGGACGACAGGGCGAAGCACTGAAGCTTTCTTT CASRTTGRSTEAFF
NA TRBJ2-7 TRBV19 TRBD2 TGTGCCAGTAGTATACCAACTAGCGGGATGACCTACGAGCAGTACTTC CASSIPTSGMTYEQYF
NA TRBJ1-1 TRBV2 NA TGTGCCAGCAGCCCGCTACTGAACACTGAAGCTTTCTTT CASSPLLNTEAFF
NA TRBJ2-6 TRBV28 TRBD1 TGTGCCAGCAGTACTACAGGGGCCGGGGCCAACGTCCTGACTTTC CASSTTGAGANVLTF
NA TRBJ2-7 TRBV6-5 NA TGTGCCAGCAGTTACTCTCTAGCATCCTCCTACGAGCAGTACTTC CASSYSLASSYEQYF
NA TRBJ2-1 TRBV19 NA TGTGCCAGTAGTATCGGCGGGTTAGCCTACAATGAGCAGTTCTTC CASSIGGLAYNEQFF
NA TRBJ2-1 TRBV5-1 TRBD2 TGCGCCAGCAGCTCAAGCGGGAGTTACAATGAGCAGTTCTTC CASSSSGSYNEQFF
NA TRBJ1-1 TRBV19 NA TGTGCCAGTAGTATCACGGCACGACGGAGGAACACTGAAGCTTTCTTT CASSITARRRNTEAFF
once TRBJ2-1 TRBV20-1 TRBD2 TGCAGTGCTAGTCCCGCGGGAGGTGGATCGGGTGAGCAGTTCTTC CSASPAGGGSGEQFF
NA TRBJ2-5 TRBV9 TRBD2 TGTGCCAGCAGCTCGGGACTAGCGGGGGAGACCCAGTACTTC CASSSGLAGETQYF